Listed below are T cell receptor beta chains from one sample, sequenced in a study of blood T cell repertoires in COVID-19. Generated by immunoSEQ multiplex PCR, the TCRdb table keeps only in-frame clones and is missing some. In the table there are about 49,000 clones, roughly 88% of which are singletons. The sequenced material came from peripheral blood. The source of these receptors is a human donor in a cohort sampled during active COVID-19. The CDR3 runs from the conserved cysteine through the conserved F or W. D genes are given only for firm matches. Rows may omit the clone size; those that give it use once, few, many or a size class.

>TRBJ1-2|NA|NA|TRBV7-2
CASSPEMRQALRGDGYTF
TGTGCCAGCAGCCCGGAAATGCGACAGGCTCTACGAGGGGATGGCTACACCTTC
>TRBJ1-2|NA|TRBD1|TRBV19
CASSTEGQGASGYTF
TGTGCCAGTAGTACGGAGGGACAGGGGGCAAGTGGCTACACCTTC
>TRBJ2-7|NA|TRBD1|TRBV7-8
CASSLGQVASYEQYF
TGTGCCAGCAGCTTGGGACAGGTCGCATCCTACGAGCAGTACTTC
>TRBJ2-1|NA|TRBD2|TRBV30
CAWSGTSGGASDEQFF
TGTGCCTGGAGTGGGACTAGCGGGGGGGCCTCCGATGAGCAGTTCTTC
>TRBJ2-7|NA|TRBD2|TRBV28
CASSFPSGRGYEQYF
TGTGCCAGCAGTTTTCCCAGCGGGAGGGGCTACGAGCAGTACTTC
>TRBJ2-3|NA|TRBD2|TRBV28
CASSLGSGRGFADTQYF
TGTGCCAGCAGTTTAGGTAGCGGGAGGGGTTTCGCAGATACGCAGTATTTT
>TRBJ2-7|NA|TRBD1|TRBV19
CASSNGGTGGYEQYF
TGTGCCAGTAGTAATGGCGGGACAGGGGGCTACGAGCAGTACTTC
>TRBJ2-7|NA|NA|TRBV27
CASSLGVGRYEQYF
TGTGCCAGCAGTTTGGGGGTTGGGAGGTACGAGCAGTACTTC
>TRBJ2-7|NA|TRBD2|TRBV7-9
CASSLAHLAGEQYF
TGTGCCAGCAGCTTAGCGCACCTAGCGGGCGAGCAGTACTTC
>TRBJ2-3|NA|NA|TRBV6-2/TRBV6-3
CASSALPDRKSTDTQYF
TGTGCCAGCAGTGCCCTCCCCGACAGAAAAAGCACAGATACGCAGTATTTT
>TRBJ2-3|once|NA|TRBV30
CAWRLREAQYF
TGTGCCTGGAGGCTCCGAGAGGCGCAGTATTTT
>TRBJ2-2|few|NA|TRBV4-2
CASSQVGAGTGELFF
TGTGCCAGCAGCCAAGTTGGGGCAGGGACCGGGGAGCTGTTTTTT
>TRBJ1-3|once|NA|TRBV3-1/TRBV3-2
CASSQEDRGLQGGNTIYF
TGTGCCAGCAGCCAAGAGGATCGGGGTCTTCAGGGGGGAAACACCATATATTTT
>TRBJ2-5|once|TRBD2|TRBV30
CAWSPPRTSGKETQYF
TGTGCCTGGAGTCCCCCGCGGACTAGCGGCAAAGAGACCCAGTACTTC
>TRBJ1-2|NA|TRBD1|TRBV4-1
CASSQDSRDRYTF
TGCGCCAGCAGCCAAGATAGCCGGGACAGGTACACCTTC
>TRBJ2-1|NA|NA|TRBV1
CTSSRLTSGGGYNEQFF
TGCACCAGCAGCCGCCTGACTAGCGGGGGAGGCTACAATGAGCAGTTCTTC
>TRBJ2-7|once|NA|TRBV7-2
CASSLGGNSYEQYF
TGTGCCAGCAGCTTAGGCGGGAACTCCTACGAGCAGTACTTC
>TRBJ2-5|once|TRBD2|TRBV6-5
CASREGGKETQYF
TGTGCCAGCCGGGAGGGGGGGAAAGAGACCCAGTACTTC
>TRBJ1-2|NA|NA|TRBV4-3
CASSQDLVRVNGYTF
TGCGCCAGCAGCCAAGATCTAGTCAGGGTTAATGGCTACACCTTC
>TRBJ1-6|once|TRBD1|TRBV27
CASSSGQGPNSPLHF
TGTGCCAGCAGTTCCGGACAGGGGCCTAATTCACCCCTCCACTTT
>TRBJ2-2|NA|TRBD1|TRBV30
CAWSGGTGVTGELFF
TGTGCCTGGAGTGGTGGGACAGGGGTCACCGGGGAGCTGTTTTTT
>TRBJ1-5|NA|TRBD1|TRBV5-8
CASSSRGFSNQPQHF
TGTGCCAGCAGCTCCAGGGGGTTTAGCAATCAGCCCCAGCATTTT
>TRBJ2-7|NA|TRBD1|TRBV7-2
CASSLAGQGRVEQYF
TGTGCCAGCAGCTTAGCGGGACAGGGGCGCGTCGAGCAGTACTTC
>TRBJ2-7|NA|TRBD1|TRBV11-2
CASSRLSGQGAYEQYF
TGTGCCAGCAGCCGGCTTTCGGGACAGGGAGCCTACGAGCAGTACTTC
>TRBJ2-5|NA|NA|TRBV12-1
CASSTTSRQTETQYF
TGTGCCAGCAGCACTACCTCAAGACAGACGGAGACCCAGTACTTC
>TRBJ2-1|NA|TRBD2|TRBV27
CASSPVNGTSGRPLTNEQFF
TGTGCCAGCAGCCCTGTAAACGGGACTAGCGGGAGGCCTCTCACCAATGAGCAGTTCTTC
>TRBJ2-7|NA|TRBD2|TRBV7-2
CASSARGGDSYEQYF
TGTGCCAGCAGCGCCCGGGGGGGGGACTCCTACGAGCAGTACTTC
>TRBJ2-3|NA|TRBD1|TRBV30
CAWSVTGGKDTQYF
TGTGCCTGGAGCGTTACAGGGGGTAAAGATACGCAGTATTTT
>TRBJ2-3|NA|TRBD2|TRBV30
CAWTPGGTSTDTQYF
TGTGCCTGGACTCCCGGGGGGACCAGCACAGATACGCAGTATTTT
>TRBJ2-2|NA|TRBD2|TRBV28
CASSRAGATGELFF
TGTGCCAGCAGTCGAGCGGGAGCGACGGGGGAGCTGTTTTTT
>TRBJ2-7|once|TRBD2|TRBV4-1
CASSPLAGLSYEQYF
TGCGCCAGCAGCCCGCTAGCGGGGCTATCCTACGAGCAGTACTTC
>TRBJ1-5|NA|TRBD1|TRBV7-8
CASSLGDRGGQPQHF
TGTGCCAGCAGCTTAGGGGACAGGGGAGGTCAGCCCCAGCATTTT
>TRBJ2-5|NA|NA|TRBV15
CATRTGEGTEETQYF
TGTGCCACCAGGACGGGAGAGGGAACGGAAGAGACCCAGTACTTC
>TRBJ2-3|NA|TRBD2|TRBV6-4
CASSAVGGAADTQYF
TGTGCCAGCAGTGCGGTCGGGGGGGCCGCAGATACGCAGTATTTT
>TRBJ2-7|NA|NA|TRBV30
CAWSRGNYEQYF
TGTGCCTGGAGTAGGGGCAACTACGAGCAGTACTTC
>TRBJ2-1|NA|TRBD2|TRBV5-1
CASSLGAGVAYNEQFF
TGCGCCAGCAGCTTGGGGGCGGGGGTGGCGTACAATGAGCAGTTCTTC
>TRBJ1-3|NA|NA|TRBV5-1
CASSLGMGARGNTIYF
TGCGCCAGCAGCCTTGGAATGGGGGCGCGAGGAAACACCATATATTTT
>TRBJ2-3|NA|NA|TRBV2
CASSVVWGLSDTQYF
TGTGCCAGCAGTGTCGTTTGGGGGCTCTCAGATACGCAGTATTTT
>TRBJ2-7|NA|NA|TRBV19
CASSLHPSSYEQYF
TGTGCCAGTAGTCTTCACCCGAGCTCCTACGAGCAGTACTTC
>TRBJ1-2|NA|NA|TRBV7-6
CASSPGDRGGYTF
TGTGCCAGCAGCCCGGGAGATAGGGGCGGCTACACCTTC